These 18 T cell receptor beta chains share one sample of origin, sequenced in a study of spatial heterogeneity in lung cancer. The sample's time point: sample taken at primary tumor resection. From tumor, nontumor lung or frozen PBMC, whole RNA was taken unsorted for sequencing. Each CDR3 protein gets one entry after TCRdb re-called the 5' RACE reads with MiXCR. Of 20,000 to 30,000 distinct CDR3 sequences in the sample, roughly 4.5% were seen once. The material was PBMCs, obtained at surgery. The receptors originated from a male donor with early-stage non-small cell lung cancer.

This clonotype was detected ten times or more. The J gene is TRBJ1-1, the V gene TRBV18; maybe TRBD1 (6 bases). Germline V gene data show CDR1 as KGHSH and CDR2 as LQKENI. Trimming cost V 6 bases and J 0 bases, with 11 bases left between them. This CDR3 is 14 amino acids long. CDR3 sequence (DNA): TGTGCCAGCTCCCCTACAGGGATGAACACTGAAGCTTTCTTT. Its translation is CASSPTGMNTEAFF. The variable domain in full, with the rest retrieved from reference TRBV18 and TRBJ1-1, is NAGVMQNPRHLVRRRGQEARLRCSPMKGHSHVYWYRQLPEEGLKFMVYLQKENIIDESGMPKERFSAEFPKEGPSILRIQQVVRGDSAAYFCASSPTGMNTEAFFGQGTRLTVV.

Concerning this clonotype: A much larger clone differs by one base, so this may be a read error. V usage is TRBV28 and J usage is TRBJ1-4; D is undetermined. There are 11 residues in the CDR3. Germline-derived CDR1 and CDR2 are MDHEN and SYDVKM. CDR3: CASSHREKMFF. The CDR3, as DNA: TGTGCCAGCAGTCACAGAGAAAAAATGTTTTTT.

This clonotype was recorded at least ten times. DNA of the CDR3: TGCAGTGCTAGGGACAGGGGTGGAAACACCATATATTTT. It yields the protein CSARDRGGNTIYF. The chain joins TRBV20-1 to TRBJ1-3; 9 positions agree with TRBD1. The CDR3 loop spans 13 amino acids. With V trimmed by 3 bases and J by 3 bases, 0 bases remained unmatched. Looked up from germline, CDR1 is DFQATT and CDR2 is SNEGSKA (reference sequence).

This clonotype was seen many times. The chain carries TRBV6-5 and TRBJ1-2; weak D call: TRBD1 (6 bases). V dropped 10 bases and J dropped 0 bases, with 12 bases sitting between them. CDR3 length equals 13 residues. The germline V gene has CDR1 MNHEY and CDR2 SVGAGI. The CDR3 DNA is TGTGCCACTACTCGGGGGCCTAACTATGGCTACACCTTC. Translated, it gives CATTRGPNYGYTF.

This clonotype was counted many times. J is TRBJ1-6 and V is TRBV6-5; unclear D gene. Trimming took off 0 bases at V and 9 bases at J, with 6 bases between the two ends. Germline assignment: CDR1 MNHEY and CDR2 SVGAGI. The CDR3 is 13 residues long. The CDR3 coding sequence is TGTGCCAGCAGTTACTCGAAAGGTTCACCCCTCCACTTT. This codes for CASSYSKGSPLHF.

This clonotype was seen many times. The gene calls are TRBV24-1 and TRBJ2-2; 7 positions match TRBD2. This CDR3 is built from 18 residues. V dropped 4 bases and J dropped 5; count of bases not matched to a gene: 15. The germline V gene has CDR1 KGHDR and CDR2 SFDVKD. CDR3 sequence: CATSDPVVAGVGTGELFF. CDR3 DNA sequence: TGTGCCACCAGTGACCCCGTAGTGGCGGGAGTTGGGACCGGGGAGCTGTTTTTT.

This clonotype ranks as medium-sized. The chain joins TRBV4-3 to TRBJ2-3; tentatively, D is TRBD1 (6 bases). Trimming left V 4 bases short and J 1 base short, with 9 bases between. The germline V gene encodes CDR1 LGHNA and CDR2 YSLEER. This CDR3 comprises 14 residues. The CDR3 loop reads CASSLRQGTDTQYF. Written as DNA, the CDR3 is TGCGCCAGCAGCCTTAGACAGGGCACAGATACGCAGTATTTT.

The sample holds a few counts of this clonotype. The rearrangement joins TRBV5-1 to TRBJ2-6; 10 bases are shared with TRBD2. V trimming: 4 bases; J trimming: 0 bases; junction bases outside the gene matches: 19. The CDR3 contains 22 residues. Germline CDR1 is SGHRS and CDR2 is YFSETQ. CDR3 in amino acids: CASSLPASGRSHPVSGANVLTF. In DNA, the CDR3 is TGCGCCAGCAGCCTCCCTGCTAGCGGGAGAAGCCATCCGGTCTCTGGGGCCAACGTCCTGACTTTC.

This clonotype was counted many times. This chain connects TRBV28 to TRBJ1-1; weak D call: TRBD1 (6 bases). Trimming cost V 4 bases and J 6 bases, with 12 bases left between them. The CDR3 has 13 residues. Germline V gene data show CDR1 as MDHEN and CDR2 as SYDVKM. For the CDR3, the DNA is TGTGCCAGCAGTTCTTGGACAGTCGCTGAAGCTTTCTTT. Amino acid sequence: CASSSWTVAEAFF.

This clonotype was detected many times. The rearrangement uses TRBV7-3 and TRBJ2-3; D is possibly TRBD1 or TRBD2 (5 bases each). Trimming pared 1 base from V and 5 bases from J, leaving 34 bases between. Per the germline V gene, CDR1 is SGHTA and CDR2 is FQGTGA. CDR3 length: 22 amino acids. CDR3 sequence (DNA): TGTGCCAGCAGCTTAATTCCAAGAGCGTTTATGGGCACAGGAGGAACGTTAGATACGCAGTATTTT. It encodes CASSLIPRAFMGTGGTLDTQYF.

This clonotype was picked up many times. The chain links TRBV7-2 to TRBJ2-5, with no clear D. Germline CDR1 SGHTA, CDR2 FQGNSA. Trimming took off 5 bases at V and 4 bases at J, with 11 bases between the two ends. CDR3 size: 13 residues. CDR3 loop: CASSPPVAETQYF. The CDR3 nucleotides read TGTGCCAGCAGCCCGCCGGTTGCAGAGACCCAGTACTTC.

The chain uses TRBV6-5 and TRBJ2-1; D may be TRBD1 or TRBD2 (6 bases each). CDR3 length: 15 amino acids. Germline CDR1 is MNHEY and CDR2 is SVGAGI. V was clipped by 8 bases and J by 3 bases, with 17 bases between them. CDR3 protein: CASRGGSEFYNEQFF. CDR3 coding DNA: TGTGCCAGCCGAGGGGGGAGTGAGTTCTACAATGAGCAGTTCTTC.

This clonotype was observed many times. The chain has TRBV30 and TRBJ2-6; weak D call: TRBD1 (5 bases). Germline CDR1 GTSNPN, CDR2 SVGIG (reference sequence). The CDR3 is made up of 17 amino acids. V lost 0 bases and J 4 bases, leaving 16 bases between the germline ends. The CDR3 spells CAWSVTGQLLGANVLTF. The CDR3 DNA sequence: TGTGCCTGGAGTGTAACTGGACAACTACTCGGGGCCAACGTCCTGACTTTC.

This clonotype has at least ten counts. The chain is built from TRBV7-2 and TRBJ2-5, with D perhaps TRBD1 or TRBD2 (5 bases each). Germline V gives CDR1 SGHTA, CDR2 FQGNSA. V was trimmed by 8 bases and J by 1 base, leaving 11 bases between them. This CDR3 is 13 amino acids long. Written as DNA, the CDR3 is TGTGCCAGCTTCCGGGGCCCCCAAGAGACCCAGTACTTC. It specifies CASFRGPQETQYF.

This clonotype was detected many times. The rearrangement joins TRBV6-4 to TRBJ2-3; a possible D gene is TRBD2 (5 bases). Trimming removed 6 bases at V and 2 bases at J, with 15 bases between. This CDR3 has 15 amino acids. Germline V gives CDR1 MRHNA, CDR2 SNTAGT. CDR3 nucleotides: TGTGCCAGCAGGAGGGTCGGGGTAACCACAGATACGCAGTATTTT. This codes for CASRRVGVTTDTQYF.

V usage is TRBV10-2 and J usage is TRBJ1-1; 7 nucleotides line up with TRBD1. The germline V gene has CDR1 WSHSY and CDR2 SAAADI. After removal of 0 bases from V and 2 bases from J, the junction contained 9 bases not matched to a gene. The CDR3 contains 17 residues. CDR3 in DNA: TGCGCCAGCAGTGAGTCACAGGGGCCCCCCAGCAACACTGAAGCTTTCTTT. Residues: CASSESQGPPSNTEAFF.

This clonotype rates as medium-sized. The chain carries TRBV6-2 or TRBV6-3 and TRBJ2-2; D may be TRBD1 or TRBD2 (5 bases each). Germline V gene data show CDR1 as MNHEY and CDR2 as SVGEGT. V lost 0 bases and J 5 bases, leaving 16 bases between the germline ends. This CDR3 spans 17 amino acids. CDR3 nucleotides: TGTGCCAGCAGTTACTCGAAAGGGGCTGGGGGAACCGGGGAGCTGTTTTTT. Its protein is CASSYSKGAGGTGELFF.

Sample share makes this clonotype medium-sized. The rearrangement uses TRBV4-2 and TRBJ2-5; TRBD2 matches 7 bases. The V and J ends lost 0 bases and 0 bases, in that order; junction bases with no gene match: 7. CDR1 and CDR2 from the germline V gene are LGHNA and YNFKEQ. The CDR3 loop spans 17 amino acids. CDR3 in amino acids: CASSQELSGAYQETQYF. As DNA, the CDR3 is TGTGCCAGCAGCCAAGAACTCAGCGGGGCGTACCAAGAGACCCAGTACTTC.